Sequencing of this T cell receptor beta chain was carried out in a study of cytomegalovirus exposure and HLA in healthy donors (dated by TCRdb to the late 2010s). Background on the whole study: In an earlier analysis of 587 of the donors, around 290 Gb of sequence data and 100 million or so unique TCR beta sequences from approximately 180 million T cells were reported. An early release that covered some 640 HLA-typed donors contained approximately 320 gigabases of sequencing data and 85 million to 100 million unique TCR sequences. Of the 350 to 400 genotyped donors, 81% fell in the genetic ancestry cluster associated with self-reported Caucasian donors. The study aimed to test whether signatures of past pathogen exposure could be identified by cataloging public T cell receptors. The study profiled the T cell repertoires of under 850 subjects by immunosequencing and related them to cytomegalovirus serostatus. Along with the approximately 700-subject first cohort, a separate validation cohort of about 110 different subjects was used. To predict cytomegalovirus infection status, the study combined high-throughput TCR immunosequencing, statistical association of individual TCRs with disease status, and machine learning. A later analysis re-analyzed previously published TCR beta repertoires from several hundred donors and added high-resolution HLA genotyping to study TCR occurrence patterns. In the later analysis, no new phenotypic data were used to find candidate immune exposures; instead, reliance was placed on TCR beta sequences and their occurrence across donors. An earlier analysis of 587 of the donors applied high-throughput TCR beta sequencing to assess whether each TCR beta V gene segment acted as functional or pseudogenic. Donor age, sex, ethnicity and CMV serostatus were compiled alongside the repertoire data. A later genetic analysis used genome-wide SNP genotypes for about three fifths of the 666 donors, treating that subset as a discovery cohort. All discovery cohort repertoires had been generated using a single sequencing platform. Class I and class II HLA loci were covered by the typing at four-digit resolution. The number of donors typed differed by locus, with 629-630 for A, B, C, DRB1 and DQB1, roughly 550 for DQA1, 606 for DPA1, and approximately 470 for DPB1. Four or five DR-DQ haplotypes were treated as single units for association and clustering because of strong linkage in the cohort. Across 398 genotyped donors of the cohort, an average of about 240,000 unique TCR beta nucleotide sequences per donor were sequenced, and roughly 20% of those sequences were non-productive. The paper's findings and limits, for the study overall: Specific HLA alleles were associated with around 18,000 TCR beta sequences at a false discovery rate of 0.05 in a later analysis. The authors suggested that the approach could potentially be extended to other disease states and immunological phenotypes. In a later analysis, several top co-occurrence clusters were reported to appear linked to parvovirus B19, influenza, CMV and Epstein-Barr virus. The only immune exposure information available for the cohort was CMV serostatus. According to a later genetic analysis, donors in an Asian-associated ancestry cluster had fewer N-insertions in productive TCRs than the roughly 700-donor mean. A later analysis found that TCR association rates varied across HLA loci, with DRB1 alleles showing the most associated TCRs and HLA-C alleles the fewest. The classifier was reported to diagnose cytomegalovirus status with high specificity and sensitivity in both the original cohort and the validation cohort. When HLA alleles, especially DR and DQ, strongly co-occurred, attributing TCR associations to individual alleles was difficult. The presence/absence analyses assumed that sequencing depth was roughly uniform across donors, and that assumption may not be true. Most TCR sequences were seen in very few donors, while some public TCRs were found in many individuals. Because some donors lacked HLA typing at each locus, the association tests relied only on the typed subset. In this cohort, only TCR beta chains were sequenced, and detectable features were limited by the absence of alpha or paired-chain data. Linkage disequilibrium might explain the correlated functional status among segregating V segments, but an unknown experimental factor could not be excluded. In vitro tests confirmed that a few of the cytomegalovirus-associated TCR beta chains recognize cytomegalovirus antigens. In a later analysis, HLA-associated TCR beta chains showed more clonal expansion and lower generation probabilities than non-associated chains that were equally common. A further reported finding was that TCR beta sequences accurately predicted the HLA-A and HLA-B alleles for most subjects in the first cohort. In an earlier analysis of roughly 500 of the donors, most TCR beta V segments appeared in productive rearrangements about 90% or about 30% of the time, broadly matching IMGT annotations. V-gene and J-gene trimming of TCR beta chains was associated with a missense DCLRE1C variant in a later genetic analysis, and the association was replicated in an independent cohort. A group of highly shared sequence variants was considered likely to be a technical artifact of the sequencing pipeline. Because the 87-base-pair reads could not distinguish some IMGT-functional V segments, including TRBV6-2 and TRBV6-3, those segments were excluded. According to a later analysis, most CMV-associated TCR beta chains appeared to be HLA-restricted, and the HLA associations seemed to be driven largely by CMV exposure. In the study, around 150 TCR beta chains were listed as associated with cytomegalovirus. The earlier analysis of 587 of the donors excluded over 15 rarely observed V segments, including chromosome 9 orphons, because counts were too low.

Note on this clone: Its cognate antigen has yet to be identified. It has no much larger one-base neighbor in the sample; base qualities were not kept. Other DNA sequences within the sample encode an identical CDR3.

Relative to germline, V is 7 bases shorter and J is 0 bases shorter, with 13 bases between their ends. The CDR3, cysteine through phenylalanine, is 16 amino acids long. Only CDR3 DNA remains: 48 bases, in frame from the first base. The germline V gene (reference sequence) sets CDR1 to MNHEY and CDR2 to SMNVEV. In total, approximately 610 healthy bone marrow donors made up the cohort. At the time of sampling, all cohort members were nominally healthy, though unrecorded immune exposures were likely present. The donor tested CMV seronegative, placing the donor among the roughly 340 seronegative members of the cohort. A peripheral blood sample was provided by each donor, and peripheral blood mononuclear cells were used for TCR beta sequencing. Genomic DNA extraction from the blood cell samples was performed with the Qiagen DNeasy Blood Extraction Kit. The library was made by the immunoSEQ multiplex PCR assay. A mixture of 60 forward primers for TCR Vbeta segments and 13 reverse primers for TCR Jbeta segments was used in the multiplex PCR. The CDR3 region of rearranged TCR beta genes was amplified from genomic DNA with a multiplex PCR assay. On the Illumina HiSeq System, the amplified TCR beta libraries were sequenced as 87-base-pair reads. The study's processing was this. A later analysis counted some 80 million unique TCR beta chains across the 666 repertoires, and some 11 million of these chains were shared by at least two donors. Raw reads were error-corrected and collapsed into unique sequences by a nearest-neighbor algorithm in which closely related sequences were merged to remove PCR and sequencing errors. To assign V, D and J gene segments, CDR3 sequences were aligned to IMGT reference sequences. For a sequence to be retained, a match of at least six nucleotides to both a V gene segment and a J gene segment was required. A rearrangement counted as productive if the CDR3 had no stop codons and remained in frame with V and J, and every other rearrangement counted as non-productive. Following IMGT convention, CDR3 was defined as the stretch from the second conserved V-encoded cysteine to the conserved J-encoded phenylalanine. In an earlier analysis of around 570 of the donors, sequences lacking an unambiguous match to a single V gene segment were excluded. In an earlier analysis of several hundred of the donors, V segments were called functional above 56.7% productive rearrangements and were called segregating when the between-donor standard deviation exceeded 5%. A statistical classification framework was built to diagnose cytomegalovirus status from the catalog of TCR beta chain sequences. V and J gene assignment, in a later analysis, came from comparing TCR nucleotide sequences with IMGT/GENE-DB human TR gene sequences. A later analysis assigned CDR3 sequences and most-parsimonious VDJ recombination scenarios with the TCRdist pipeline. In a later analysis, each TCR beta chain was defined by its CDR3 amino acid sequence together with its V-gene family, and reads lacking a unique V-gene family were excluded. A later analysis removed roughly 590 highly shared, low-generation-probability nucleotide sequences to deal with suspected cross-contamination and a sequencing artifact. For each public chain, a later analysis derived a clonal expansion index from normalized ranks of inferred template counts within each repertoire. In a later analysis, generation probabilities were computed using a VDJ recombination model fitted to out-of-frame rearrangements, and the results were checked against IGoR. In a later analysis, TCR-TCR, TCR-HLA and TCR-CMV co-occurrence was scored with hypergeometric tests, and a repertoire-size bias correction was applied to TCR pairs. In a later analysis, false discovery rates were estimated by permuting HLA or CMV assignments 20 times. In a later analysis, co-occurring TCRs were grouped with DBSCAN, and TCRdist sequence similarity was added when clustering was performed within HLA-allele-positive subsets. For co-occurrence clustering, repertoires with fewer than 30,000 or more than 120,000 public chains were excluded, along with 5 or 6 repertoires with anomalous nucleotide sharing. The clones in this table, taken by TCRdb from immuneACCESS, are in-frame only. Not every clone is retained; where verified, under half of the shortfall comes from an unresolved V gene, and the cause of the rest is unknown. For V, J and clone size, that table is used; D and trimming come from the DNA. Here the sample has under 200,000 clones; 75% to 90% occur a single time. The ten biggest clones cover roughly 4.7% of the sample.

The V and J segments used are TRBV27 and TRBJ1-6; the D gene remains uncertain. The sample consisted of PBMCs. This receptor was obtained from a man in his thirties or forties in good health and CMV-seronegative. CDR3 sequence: CASKVRDSSYNSPLHF. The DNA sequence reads TGTGCCAGCAAGGTGAGGGATAGCTCCTATAATTCACCCCTCCACTTT.